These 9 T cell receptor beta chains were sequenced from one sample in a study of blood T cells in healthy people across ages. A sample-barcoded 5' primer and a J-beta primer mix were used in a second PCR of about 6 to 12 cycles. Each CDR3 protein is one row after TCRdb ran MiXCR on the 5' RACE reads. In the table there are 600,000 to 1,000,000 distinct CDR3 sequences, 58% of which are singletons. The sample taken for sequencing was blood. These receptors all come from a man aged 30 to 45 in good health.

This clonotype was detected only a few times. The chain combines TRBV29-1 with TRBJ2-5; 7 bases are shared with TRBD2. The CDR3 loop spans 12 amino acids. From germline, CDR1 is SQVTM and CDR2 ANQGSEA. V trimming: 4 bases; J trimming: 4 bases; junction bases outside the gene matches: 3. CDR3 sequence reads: CSVGTSSETQYF. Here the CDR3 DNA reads TGCAGCGTTGGGACTAGTTCAGAGACCCAGTACTTC.

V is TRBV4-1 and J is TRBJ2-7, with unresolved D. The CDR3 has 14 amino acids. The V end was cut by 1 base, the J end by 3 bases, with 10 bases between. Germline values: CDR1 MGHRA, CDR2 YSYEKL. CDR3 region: CASSQGILDYEQYF. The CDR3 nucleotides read TGCGCCAGCAGCCAAGGAATCCTGGACTACGAGCAGTACTTC.

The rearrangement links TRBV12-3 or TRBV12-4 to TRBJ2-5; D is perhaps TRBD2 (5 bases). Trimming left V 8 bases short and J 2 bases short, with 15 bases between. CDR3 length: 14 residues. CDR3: CASRPREGQETQYF. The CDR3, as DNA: TGTGCCAGCCGACCCCGCGAGGGACAAGAGACCCAGTACTTC.

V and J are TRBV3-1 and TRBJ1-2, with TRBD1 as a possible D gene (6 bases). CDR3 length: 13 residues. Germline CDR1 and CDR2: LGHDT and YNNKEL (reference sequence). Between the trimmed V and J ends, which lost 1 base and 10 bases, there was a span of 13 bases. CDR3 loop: CASSQAGPGAYTF. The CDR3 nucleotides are TGTGCCAGCAGCCAAGCAGGTCCAGGGGCCTACACCTTC.

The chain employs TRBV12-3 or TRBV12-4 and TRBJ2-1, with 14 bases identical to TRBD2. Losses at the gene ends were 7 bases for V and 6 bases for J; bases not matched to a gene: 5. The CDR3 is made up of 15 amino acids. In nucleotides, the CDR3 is TGTGCCAGCAAGACGGGACTAGCGGGAGCCAATGAGCAGTTCTTC. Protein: CASKTGLAGANEQFF.

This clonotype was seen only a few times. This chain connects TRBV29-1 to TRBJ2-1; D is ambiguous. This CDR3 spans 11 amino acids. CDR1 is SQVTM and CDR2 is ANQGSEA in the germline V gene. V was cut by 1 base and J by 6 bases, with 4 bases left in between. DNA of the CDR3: TGCAGCGTTGAAGGACCCAATGAGCAGTTCTTC. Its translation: CSVEGPNEQFF.

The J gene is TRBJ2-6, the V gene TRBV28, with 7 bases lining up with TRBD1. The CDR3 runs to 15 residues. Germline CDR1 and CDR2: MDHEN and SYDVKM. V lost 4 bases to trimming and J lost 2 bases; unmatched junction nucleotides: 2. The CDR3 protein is CASSYRGAGANVLTF. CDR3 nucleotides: TGTGCCAGCAGTTACAGGGGAGCTGGGGCCAACGTCCTGACTTTC.

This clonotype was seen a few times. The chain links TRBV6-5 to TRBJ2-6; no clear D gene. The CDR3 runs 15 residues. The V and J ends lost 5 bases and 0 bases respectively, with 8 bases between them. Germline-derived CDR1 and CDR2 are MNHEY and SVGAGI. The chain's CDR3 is CASSNGVSGANVLTF. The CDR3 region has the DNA TGTGCCAGCAGTAACGGTGTCTCTGGGGCCAACGTCCTGACTTTC.

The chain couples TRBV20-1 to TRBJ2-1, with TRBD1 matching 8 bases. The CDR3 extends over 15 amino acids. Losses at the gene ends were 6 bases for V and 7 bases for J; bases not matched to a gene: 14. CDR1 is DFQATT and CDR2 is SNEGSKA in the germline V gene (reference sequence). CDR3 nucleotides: TGCAGTGCCCCTTTGACCGGACAGGGAGCTAATGAGCAGTTCTTC. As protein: CSAPLTGQGANEQFF.